These 25 T cell receptor beta chains were all obtained from the same sample, sequenced in a study of CD8+CD57+ T cells in acquired aplastic anemia. Genomic DNA acted as the template from which TCR beta VDJ combination and CDR3 sequence profiling were carried out. In TCRdb, the reads were re-called with MiXCR into one record per CDR3 protein. Seen here are about 220,000 distinct CDR3 sequences, 30% to 35% observed once, and the top ten hold around 1.1%. Sequenced: sorted CD4+, CD8+, or CD8+CD57+ T cells (not recorded which) from PBMCs. The receptors were gathered from a human donor in good health, serving as a control.

This clonotype was seen many times. In DNA, the CDR3 is TGTGCCAGCAGCTTACTTTCCGGGGCTTCACCCCTCCACTTT. Translating gives CASSLLSGASPLHF. The chain is built from TRBV7-9 and TRBJ1-6; a possible D gene is TRBD1 (5 bases). CDR1 SEHNR and CDR2 FQNEAQ come from the germline V gene (reference sequence). The V gene lost 2 bases and the J gene lost 9 bases, with 11 bases spanning the gap. The CDR3 length is 14 residues.

This clonotype has a count of ten or more. CDR3 bases: TGTGCCAGCAGCTTAGTGGTAGCGGGGGGACTCAGGACGCAGTATTTT. It is translated as CASSLVVAGGLRTQYF. The chain uses TRBV7-8 and TRBJ2-3, with 10 bases fitting TRBD2. After removal of 1 base from V and 9 bases from J, the junction contained 10 bases not matched to a gene. Germline V gene lookup returns CDR1 SGHVS and CDR2 FQNEAQ. The CDR3 contains 16 residues.

This chain uses TRBV20-1 with TRBJ1-1, with D possibly TRBD1 on 5 matching bases. The V gene lost 0 bases and the J gene lost 5 bases, with 16 bases spanning the gap. This CDR3 comprises 15 residues. CDR1 is DFQATT and CDR2 is SNEGSKA in the germline V gene (reference sequence). In DNA form, the CDR3 reads TGCAGTGCTAGAGATCCTCGGGGCAGGTATACTGAAGCTTTCTTT. The encoded protein is CSARDPRGRYTEAFF.

This clonotype was detected a few times. Since a much larger clone is just one base distant, this may be a read error. V and J are TRBV7-2 and TRBJ1-2, with TRBD1 matching over 8 bases. The CDR3 loop spans 14 amino acids. CDR1 and CDR2 from the germline V gene are SGHTA and FQGNSA. CDR3 loop: CASSANQGAPGHTF. The CDR3 DNA is TGTGCCAGCAGCGCAAATCAGGGGGCGCCTGGCCACACCTTC.

On this clonotype itself: Because the CDR3 is missing its conserved closing phenylalanine or tryptophan, this is likely a read error. The chain employs TRBV10-3 and TRBJ2-5, with 8 bases identical to TRBD2. The CDR3 runs 15 residues. Looked up from germline, CDR1 is ENHRY and CDR2 is SYGVKD. CDR3 nucleotide sequence: TGTGCCAGCAGTTTGAGTCGGGAGGGGCAAGAGACCCAGTACCTC. Protein: CASSLSREGQETQYL.

This clonotype appeared many times. The rearrangement uses TRBV7-8 and TRBJ2-7; D perhaps matches TRBD2 (5 bases). The germline V and J ends were trimmed by 1 base and 2 bases, with 12 bases remaining between them. The CDR3 loop spans 15 amino acids. From germline, CDR1 is SGHVS and CDR2 FQNEAQ. The DNA of the CDR3 is TGTGCCAGCAGCTTAGGTCGGGCGGGCCCCTACGAGCAGTACTTC. Translating gives CASSLGRAGPYEQYF. Complete variable domain (other parts from reference TRBV7-8 and TRBJ2-7): GAGVSQSPRYKVAKRGQDVALRCDPISGHVSLFWYQQALGQGPEFLTYFQNEAQLDKSGLPSDRFFAERPEGSVSTLKIQRTQQEDSAVYLCASSLGRAGPYEQYFGPGTRLTVT.

This clonotype was counted many times. The gene calls are TRBV7-9 and TRBJ2-7, with a possible D match to TRBD2 (5 bases). The CDR3 consists of 14 residues. Germline V gene data show CDR1 as SEHNR and CDR2 as FQNEAQ (reference sequence). CDR3 nucleotides: TGTGCAAGTCAAAGAGGGCGAGGATTCTACGAGCAGTACTTC. It encodes CASQRGRGFYEQYF.

This chain uses TRBV5-1 with TRBJ2-1; TRBD2 matches 16 bases. After removal of 4 bases from V and 7 bases from J, the junction contained 14 bases not matched to a gene. Looked up from germline, CDR1 is SGHRS and CDR2 is YFSETQ. The length of the CDR3 is 19 residues. The CDR3 reads CASSQGVPGLAGGGNEQFF. The CDR3, as DNA: TGCGCCAGCAGCCAAGGCGTCCCGGGACTAGCGGGAGGGGGGAATGAGCAGTTCTTC. Filled out from reference TRBV5-1 and TRBJ2-1, the complete variable domain reads KAGVTQTPRYLIKTRGQQVTLSCSPISGHRSVSWYQQTPGQGLQFLFEYFSETQRNKGNFPGRFSGRQFSNSRSEMNVSTLELGDSALYLCASSQGVPGLAGGGNEQFFGPGTRLTVL.

This clonotype was counted only a few times. The genes are TRBV10-3 and TRBJ2-7, with 9 bases aligning to TRBD1. Germline values: CDR1 ENHRY, CDR2 SYGVKD. The ends lost 4 bases at V and 3 bases at J; junction bases unmatched: 4. The length of the CDR3 is 14 residues. The CDR3 loop reads CAISGGQGYYEQYF. The CDR3 bases are TGTGCCATCAGTGGGGGACAGGGTTACTACGAGCAGTACTTC.

This clonotype was picked up many times. The V call is TRBV5-1, the J call TRBJ2-1; no clear D. Germline V CDR1 and CDR2: SGHRS, YFSETQ. The CDR3 has 14 residues. Trimming left V 0 bases short and J 4 bases short, with 8 bases between. CDR3 loop: CASSLGGDYNEQFF. The CDR3 nucleotides read TGCGCCAGCAGCTTGGGAGGCGATTACAATGAGCAGTTCTTC.

This chain links TRBV10-3 with TRBJ2-1; 9 nucleotides line up with TRBD2. The CDR3 totals 18 residues. V was clipped by 0 bases and J by 2 bases; unmatched bases: 8. Germline V gives CDR1 ENHRY, CDR2 SYGVKD. CDR3 region: CAISESTRGRATYNEQFF. As DNA, the CDR3 is TGTGCCATCAGTGAGTCGACCCGCGGGAGGGCTACCTACAATGAGCAGTTCTTC.

This clonotype was seen more than once but under ten times. This sequence may be a read error, since a much larger clone differs from it by one base. The chain carries TRBV5-4 and TRBJ1-2; D not certain. The CDR3 sequence is 13 residues long. Germline values: CDR1 SGHNT, CDR2 YYREEE (reference sequence). CDR3 protein: CASSLAQGYGHTF. CDR3 nucleotide sequence: TGTGCCAGCAGCTTGGCCCAAGGCTATGGCCACACCTTC.

V usage is TRBV11-1 and J usage is TRBJ2-1; D possibly corresponds to TRBD1 (6 bases). Per the germline V gene, CDR1 is SGHAT and CDR2 is FQDESV (reference sequence). V gave up 4 bases and J gave up 3 bases, with 13 bases separating them. The CDR3 runs to 15 residues. CDR3 protein: CASSSRDTLYNEQFF. In DNA form, the CDR3 reads TGTGCCAGCAGCTCCCGGGACACACTCTACAATGAGCAGTTCTTC.

The V gene is TRBV29-1, the J gene TRBJ1-2; D call uncertain. CDR3 length: 11 amino acids. Germline lookup yields CDR1 SQVTM and CDR2 ANQGSEA. V gave up 7 bases and J gave up 2 bases, with 8 bases separating them. The CDR3 loop reads CSALGNYGYTF. The CDR3, as DNA: TGCAGCGCGCTAGGGAACTATGGCTACACCTTC.

V gene TRBV10-3 combines with J gene TRBJ2-7; TRBD1 matches at 8 bases. The trim removed 6 bases at V and 5 bases at J, leaving 6 bases unmatched. From germline, CDR1 is ENHRY and CDR2 SYGVKD. The CDR3 loop spans 13 amino acids. The CDR3: CAIRGTGVDEQYF. The CDR3 DNA reads TGTGCCATCAGGGGGACAGGCGTGGACGAGCAGTACTTC.

This clonotype was picked up a small number of times. This may arise from a read error, as a much more abundant clone is one base away. The chain has TRBV19 and TRBJ2-1; D not certain. Germline loops: CDR1 LNHDA, CDR2 SQIVND (reference sequence). V was shortened by 4 bases and J by 8 bases, with 15 bases between the two germline ends. This CDR3 has 14 amino acids. CDR3 region: CASSTPQAYDEQFF. The CDR3 region has the DNA TGTGCCAGTAGTACCCCCCAGGCTTACGATGAGCAGTTCTTC.

This clonotype occurred many times. The chain uses TRBV29-1 and TRBJ1-2; D gene unclear. V lost 3 bases and J lost 4, with 12 bases in between. Germline values: CDR1 SQVTM, CDR2 ANQGSEA. The CDR3 covers 13 residues. CDR3 region: CSVDTTDLYGYTF. In nucleotides, the CDR3 is TGCAGCGTTGATACAACAGATCTCTATGGCTACACCTTC.

This clonotype was picked up many times. V is TRBV10-2 and J is TRBJ2-7, with D perhaps matching TRBD1 (6 bases). The CDR3 has 12 amino acids. Germline V gene sequence: CDR1 WSHSY, CDR2 SAAADI. V lost 8 bases and J lost 4, with 12 bases in between. The CDR3 here is CASGEGTYEQYF. As DNA, the CDR3 is TGCGCCAGCGGGGAAGGGACATACGAGCAGTACTTC.

In this sample, this clonotype turned up many times. The chain uses TRBV19 and TRBJ1-5; 7 bases are shared with TRBD1. Trimming removed 1 base from V and 1 base from J; junction bases left unmatched: 10. The CDR3 has 18 residues. Germline values: CDR1 LNHDA, CDR2 SQIVND (reference sequence). The CDR3 coding sequence is TGTGCCAGTAGTATAGCGGTCAGGGGGGCAGCCAGCAATCAGCCCCAGCATTTT. Translated: CASSIAVRGAASNQPQHF. Filled out from reference TRBV19 and TRBJ1-5, the complete variable domain reads DGGITQSPKYLFRKEGQNVTLSCEQNLNHDAMYWYRQDPGQGLRLIYYSQIVNDFQKGDIAEGYSVSREKKESFPLTVTSAQKNPTAFYLCASSIAVRGAASNQPQHFGDGTRLSIL.

The J gene is TRBJ1-2, the V gene TRBV5-4; D is perhaps TRBD1 (6 bases). Deletions cut 4 bases from V and 4 bases from J, with 11 bases between. The CDR3 has 13 residues. Per the germline V gene, CDR1 is SGHNT and CDR2 is YYREEE (reference sequence). This CDR3 reads CASSGARGYGYTF. CDR3 DNA sequence: TGTGCCAGCAGCGGCGCCAGGGGCTATGGCTACACCTTC. The complete variable domain, with remaining parts taken from reference TRBV5-4 and TRBJ1-2, reads ETGVTQSPTHLIKTRGQQVTLRCSSQSGHNTVSWYQQALGQGPQFIFQYYREEENGRGNFPPRFSGLQFPNYSSELNVNALELDDSALYLCASSGARGYGYTFGSGTRLTVV.

This clonotype occurred many times. The chain joins TRBV4-1 to TRBJ1-5; maybe TRBD1 (5 bases). Looked up from germline, CDR1 is MGHRA and CDR2 is YSYEKL. The CDR3 loop spans 14 amino acids. V lost 0 bases and J lost 4, with 7 bases in between. The chain's CDR3 is CASSQDGGNQPQHF. In nucleotides, the CDR3 is TGCGCCAGCAGCCAAGATGGGGGGAATCAGCCCCAGCATTTT.

This clonotype has ten or more counts. The gene calls are TRBV19 and TRBJ2-1, with 9 bases matching TRBD2. Germline CDR1 LNHDA, CDR2 SQIVND (reference sequence). The CDR3 length is 14 residues. V lost 11 bases, J lost 8 bases, and 13 bases stayed unmatched. The CDR3 DNA reads TGTGCCTCCAGCAGCCTAGCGGGATTAGATGAGCAGTTCTTC. Its protein product is CASSSLAGLDEQFF.

This clonotype was seen many times. The chain joins TRBV2 to TRBJ1-2, with D unclear. This CDR3 spans 13 amino acids. V was cut by 5 bases and J by 0 bases, with 7 bases left in between. The germline V gene encodes CDR1 SNHLY and CDR2 FYNNEI. The CDR3 region has the DNA TGTGCCAGCAGTTCTGAAGCTAACTATGGCTACACCTTC. Translation: CASSSEANYGYTF.

For this clonotype: The CDR3 carries no conserved terminal phenylalanine or tryptophan, so it likely arises from a read error. V is TRBV12-5 and J is TRBJ1-5, with TRBD1 matching 7 bases. The CDR3 contains 15 residues. CDR1 and CDR2 from the germline V gene are LGHNT and FRNRAP. J lost 3 bases, V lost 7 bases, and 9 bases had no gene match. The CDR3 is CASAQDRANNQPQHL. DNA of the CDR3: TGTGCTAGTGCCCAAGACAGGGCGAACAATCAGCCCCAGCATCTT.

This clonotype has ten or more counts. V usage is TRBV6-1 and J usage is TRBJ1-2; TRBD1 aligns across 7 bases. In germline, CDR1 is MNHNS, CDR2 SASEGT. There are 15 residues in the CDR3. Trimming removed 7 bases from V and 8 bases from J; junction bases left unmatched: 16. This CDR3 is CASNPRQGGYGGYTF. The CDR3 DNA is TGTGCCAGCAACCCCCGACAGGGAGGTTATGGGGGCTACACCTTC.